This is a list of T cell receptor beta chains from one sample in a study of blood T cells in healthy people across ages. TCRdb recomputed calls from the 5' RACE reads with MiXCR, one row per CDR3 protein. Of approximately 830,000 distinct CDR3 sequences listed, 62% are singletons. Input material: blood. These receptors were collected from a man aged 25 to 40 in good health. Both conserved end residues are part of each CDR3. D genes are given only for firm matches. Size values are once, few and many counts, or a class for expanded clones, and some rows have none.

DNA: TGTGCCAGCAGCGCTCAGGGGTTCAATGAGCAGTTCTTC
CDR3: CASSAQGFNEQFF
size: NA
D: NA
V: TRBV7-6
J: TRBJ2-1

DNA: TGCAGTGCTAGAATCGGCGGGGGGGCTAGCACAGATACGCAGTATTTT
CDR3: CSARIGGGASTDTQYF
size: NA
D: TRBD2
V: TRBV20-1
J: TRBJ2-3

DNA: TGTGCCAGCACCCCAGAAGGTGGTGTGCCCACCTACGAGCAGTACTTC
CDR3: CASTPEGGVPTYEQYF
size: NA
D: NA
V: TRBV3-1
J: TRBJ2-7

DNA: TGTGCTAGCAGCGTAGCTACTAGCGGGGGATACGAGCAGTTCTTC
CDR3: CASSVATSGGYEQFF
size: NA
D: TRBD2
V: TRBV9
J: TRBJ2-1

DNA: TGCGCCAGCAGCCACCAGTTCGGGACAGGGGGACCAGATACGCAGTATTTT
CDR3: CASSHQFGTGGPDTQYF
size: NA
D: TRBD1
V: TRBV4-3
J: TRBJ2-3

DNA: TGTGCCAGTAGTATGAAGGGTAATGAGCAGTTCTTC
CDR3: CASSMKGNEQFF
size: NA
D: NA
V: TRBV19
J: TRBJ2-1

DNA: TGCAGTGCTAGAGAAGGGCTAGTGTGGTACGAGCAGTACTTC
CDR3: CSAREGLVWYEQYF
size: NA
D: NA
V: TRBV20-1
J: TRBJ2-7

DNA: TGTGCCAGCAGTGAGGGCACAGGACTCAACCCCTATGGCTACACCTTC
CDR3: CASSEGTGLNPYGYTF
size: NA
D: NA
V: TRBV25-1
J: TRBJ1-2

DNA: TGCAGTGCTGGAGAACCCGGACAGGGGGTACGGCATGAGCAGTTCTTC
CDR3: CSAGEPGQGVRHEQFF
size: NA
D: TRBD1
V: TRBV20-1
J: TRBJ2-1

DNA: TGTGCCAGTCCGTGCCGGGCGAGCACAGATACGCAGTATTTT
CDR3: CASPCRASTDTQYF
size: NA
D: NA
V: TRBV6-4
J: TRBJ2-3

DNA: TGCAGCGTTGAAGGTCAGGGTCGTACCAGGTACCAGCGGTTCTTC
CDR3: CSVEGQGRTRYQRFF
size: NA
D: NA
V: TRBV29-1
J: TRBJ2-1

DNA: TGTGCCAGCAGTTTATTTGGGGCTAGCTACACCTTC
CDR3: CASSLFGASYTF
size: NA
D: NA
V: TRBV12-3/TRBV12-4
J: TRBJ1-2

DNA: TGTGCCAGCAGCTTAGCAGGGCAGGGTCATGGCTACACCTTC
CDR3: CASSLAGQGHGYTF
size: NA
D: NA
V: TRBV7-2
J: TRBJ1-2

DNA: TGTGCCAGCAGTGACGAGCGGGGGGTCCACGAGCAGTACTTC
CDR3: CASSDERGVHEQYF
size: NA
D: TRBD2
V: TRBV2
J: TRBJ2-7

DNA: TGTGCCATCAGTGACTACGAGGGGGGGCCCGACGAGCAGTACTTC
CDR3: CAISDYEGGPDEQYF
size: few
D: NA
V: TRBV10-3
J: TRBJ2-7

DNA: TGCAGCGTTGAGGTCCCCTCTGGGGCCAACGTCCTGACTTTC
CDR3: CSVEVPSGANVLTF
size: few
D: NA
V: TRBV29-1
J: TRBJ2-6

DNA: TGTGCCAGCAGCGTCGCGGGGGTGGACAATGAGCAGTTCTTC
CDR3: CASSVAGVDNEQFF
size: NA
D: TRBD2
V: TRBV11-2
J: TRBJ2-1

DNA: TGCGCCAGCAGCCAAGAACCCGCGGGAGAGCAGTACTTC
CDR3: CASSQEPAGEQYF
size: NA
D: TRBD2
V: TRBV4-3
J: TRBJ2-5

DNA: TGCAGCGTTGATGCTCGGGGGAACGAGCAGTACTTC
CDR3: CSVDARGNEQYF
size: few
D: NA
V: TRBV29-1
J: TRBJ2-7

DNA: TGCTGCGTTGGAGGGGGGGCCTCCTACAATGAGCAGTTCTTC
CDR3: CCVGGGASYNEQFF
size: NA
D: NA
V: TRBV29-1
J: TRBJ2-1

DNA: TGCAGCGTCGGACAGGGGGCAGAAGGCTACACCTTC
CDR3: CSVGQGAEGYTF
size: few
D: TRBD1
V: TRBV29-1
J: TRBJ1-2

DNA: TGTGCCAGCAATCCGGGACTACCGAAGAGGAGGCCAGATACGCAGTATTTT
CDR3: CASNPGLPKRRPDTQYF
size: NA
D: TRBD2
V: TRBV6-1
J: TRBJ2-3

DNA: TGCGCCAGCAGCCAAGATCTGGTTCGGGTCAATGAGCAGTTCTTC
CDR3: CASSQDLVRVNEQFF
size: NA
D: NA
V: TRBV4-3
J: TRBJ2-1

DNA: TGTGCCAGCAGTTTCCCGGGACTAGCTAGTGAGCAGTTCTTC
CDR3: CASSFPGLASEQFF
size: few
D: TRBD2
V: TRBV6-7
J: TRBJ2-1

DNA: TGTGCCAGCAGCGCAACAGGGGGAACCTCCTACGAGCAGTACTTC
CDR3: CASSATGGTSYEQYF
size: NA
D: TRBD1
V: TRBV9
J: TRBJ2-7

DNA: TGTGCCAGCAGCTCAAGACAGGGTAATTCACCCCTCCACTTT
CDR3: CASSSRQGNSPLHF
size: many
D: TRBD1
V: TRBV7-2
J: TRBJ1-6

DNA: TGTGCCAGCAGCCCGCCAGGGGTTCAGCCCCAGCATTTT
CDR3: CASSPPGVQPQHF
size: NA
D: NA
V: TRBV12-3/TRBV12-4
J: TRBJ1-5

DNA: TGTGCCAGCAGCTTAGCGCAAGGACTAGCGGGGCAAAATGAGCAGTTCTTC
CDR3: CASSLAQGLAGQNEQFF
size: NA
D: TRBD2
V: TRBV7-2
J: TRBJ2-1

DNA: TGTGCCAGCAGGGATCCACGGTGGGACCCCGGGAACACAGATACGCAGTATTTT
CDR3: CASRDPRWDPGNTDTQYF
size: NA
D: NA
V: TRBV12-3/TRBV12-4
J: TRBJ2-3

DNA: TGTGCCAGCAGTGAAGCGGGGACGGCGCAGAATGAAAAACTGTTTTTT
CDR3: CASSEAGTAQNEKLFF
size: NA
D: NA
V: TRBV2
J: TRBJ1-4

DNA: TGTGCCAGCAGCCAAGAAATAGCCGAGGATACGCAGTATTTT
CDR3: CASSQEIAEDTQYF
size: NA
D: NA
V: TRBV4-2
J: TRBJ2-3

DNA: TGTGCCAGCAGTGAATGGTTCGAACGCTATAATATAAACTATGGCTACACCTTC
CDR3: CASSEWFERYNINYGYTF
size: once
D: NA
V: TRBV6-1
J: TRBJ1-2

DNA: TGCAGTGCTAGACTCCGAATCCTTCAAGAGACCCAGTACTTC
CDR3: CSARLRILQETQYF
size: many
D: NA
V: TRBV20-1
J: TRBJ2-5

DNA: TGCAGTGCTAGAGAGACACAGGGATTTAGACCCTACGAGCAGTACTTC
CDR3: CSARETQGFRPYEQYF
size: NA
D: NA
V: TRBV20-1
J: TRBJ2-7

DNA: TGTGCCAGCAGCTTAGCCACGATACAGGGTCATGAGCAGTTCTTC
CDR3: CASSLATIQGHEQFF
size: NA
D: NA
V: TRBV11-2
J: TRBJ2-1

DNA: TGTGCCAGCACGACAGGGGCTAATCAGCCCCAGCATTTT
CDR3: CASTTGANQPQHF
size: NA
D: TRBD1
V: TRBV28
J: TRBJ1-5

DNA: TGTGCCAGCAGTTCCGGACATAGCACCGGGGAGCTGTTTTTT
CDR3: CASSSGHSTGELFF
size: NA
D: NA
V: TRBV27
J: TRBJ2-2

DNA: TGTGCCAGCGCTATAACGGGGGGGCCCACAGATACGCAGTATTTT
CDR3: CASAITGGPTDTQYF
size: NA
D: TRBD2
V: TRBV6-4
J: TRBJ2-3

DNA: TGTGCCACCAGTGAAGGGACAGGGATGCATCAGCCCCAGCATTTT
CDR3: CATSEGTGMHQPQHF
size: NA
D: TRBD1
V: TRBV24-1
J: TRBJ1-5

DNA: TGTGCCGTCAGTGAGCCGAAACAGGGGGTAGAGACCCAGTACTTC
CDR3: CAVSEPKQGVETQYF
size: NA
D: TRBD1
V: TRBV10-3
J: TRBJ2-5

DNA: TGTGCCATCAGTGAGGGGGCCGGATACGAGCAGTACTTC
CDR3: CAISEGAGYEQYF
size: few
D: NA
V: TRBV10-3
J: TRBJ2-7

DNA: TGTGCCAGCAGTACCCCCTCGGACGAGTACCAAGAGACCCAGTACTTC
CDR3: CASSTPSDEYQETQYF
size: NA
D: NA
V: TRBV6-6
J: TRBJ2-5

DNA: TGCAGTGCGGGACGGGGAAATCAGCCCCAGCATTTT
CDR3: CSAGRGNQPQHF
size: many
D: NA
V: TRBV20-1
J: TRBJ1-5

DNA: TGCAGCGTGGGGGTCCGGGGCGCCCGGGCAGATACGCAGTATTTT
CDR3: CSVGVRGARADTQYF
size: few
D: NA
V: TRBV29-1
J: TRBJ2-3

DNA: TGTGCCAGCAGTTCCCAGACCCCCTACGAGCAGTACTTC
CDR3: CASSSQTPYEQYF
size: few
D: NA
V: TRBV6-5
J: TRBJ2-7

DNA: TGTGCCAGCAGTCGCGAGTTCGGACAAGGGGTCCAAGAGACCCAGTACTTC
CDR3: CASSREFGQGVQETQYF
size: NA
D: NA
V: TRBV6-5
J: TRBJ2-5

DNA: TGTGCCAGCAGTTGGATACTAGCGGTCCCCTACGAGCAGTACTTC
CDR3: CASSWILAVPYEQYF
size: few
D: TRBD2
V: TRBV6-2/TRBV6-3
J: TRBJ2-7

DNA: TGTGCCAGCAGCTTCTCCCTTCTAGCGTCTCAAGAGACCCAGTACTTC
CDR3: CASSFSLLASQETQYF
size: few
D: NA
V: TRBV7-2
J: TRBJ2-5

DNA: TGCGCCAGCAGCGGTGGGACATCTCAAGAGACCCAGTACTTC
CDR3: CASSGGTSQETQYF
size: few
D: NA
V: TRBV5-1
J: TRBJ2-5

DNA: TGCGCCAGCAGCCAAGATATGACCGGGACATCCTACGAGCAGTACTTC
CDR3: CASSQDMTGTSYEQYF
size: NA
D: NA
V: TRBV4-3
J: TRBJ2-7

DNA: TGTGCCAGCAGTGCCGGTTTCAACACTGAAGCTTTCTTT
CDR3: CASSAGFNTEAFF
size: NA
D: NA
V: TRBV25-1
J: TRBJ1-1

DNA: TGTGCCAGCAGGCCAGGGACTAGCGCTTCCTACGAGCAGTACTTC
CDR3: CASRPGTSASYEQYF
size: few
D: TRBD2
V: TRBV12-3/TRBV12-4
J: TRBJ2-7

DNA: TGTGCCAGCAGTGTAGCGTTCTACGAGCAGTACTTC
CDR3: CASSVAFYEQYF
size: few
D: NA
V: TRBV25-1
J: TRBJ2-7

DNA: TGCGCCAGCAGCCAAGAGGCACGCACAGATACGCAGTATTTT
CDR3: CASSQEARTDTQYF
size: NA
D: NA
V: TRBV4-1
J: TRBJ2-3

DNA: TGTGCCAGCAGTTACTCGGGGCCAGCGGAGGAGACCCAGTACTTC
CDR3: CASSYSGPAEETQYF
size: few
D: NA
V: TRBV6-5
J: TRBJ2-5